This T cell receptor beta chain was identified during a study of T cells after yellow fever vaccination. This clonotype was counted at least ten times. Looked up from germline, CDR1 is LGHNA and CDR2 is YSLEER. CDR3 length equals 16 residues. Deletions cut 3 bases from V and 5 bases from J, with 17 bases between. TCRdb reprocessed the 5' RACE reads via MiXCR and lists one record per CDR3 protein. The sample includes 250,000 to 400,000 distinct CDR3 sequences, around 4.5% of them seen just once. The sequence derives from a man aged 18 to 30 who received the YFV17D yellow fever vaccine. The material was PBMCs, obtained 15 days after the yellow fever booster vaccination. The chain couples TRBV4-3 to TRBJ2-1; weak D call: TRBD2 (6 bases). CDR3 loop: CASSQYRGEPDNEQFF. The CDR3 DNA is TGCGCCAGCAGCCAGTACCGCGGGGAGCCCGACAATGAGCAGTTCTTC.